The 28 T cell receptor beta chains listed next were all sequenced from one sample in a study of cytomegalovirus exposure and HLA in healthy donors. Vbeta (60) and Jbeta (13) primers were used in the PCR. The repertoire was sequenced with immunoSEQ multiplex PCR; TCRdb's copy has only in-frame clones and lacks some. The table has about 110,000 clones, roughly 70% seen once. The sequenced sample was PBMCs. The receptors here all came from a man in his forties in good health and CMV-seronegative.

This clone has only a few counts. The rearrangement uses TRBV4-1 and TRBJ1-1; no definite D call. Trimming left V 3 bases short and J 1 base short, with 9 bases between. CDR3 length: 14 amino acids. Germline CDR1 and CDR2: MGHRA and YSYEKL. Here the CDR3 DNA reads TGCGCCAGCAGCCAGGGCGACAAGAACACTGAAGCTTTCTTT. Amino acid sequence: CASSQGDKNTEAFF.

The CDR3 here is CASSPWGEPSKGYTF. CDR3 DNA: TGTGCCAGCAGCCCATGGGGCGAACCCTCCAAAGGCTACACCTTC. V usage is TRBV14 and J usage is TRBJ1-2; weak D call: TRBD1 (5 bases). The CDR3 runs 15 residues. Per the germline V gene, CDR1 is SGHDN and CDR2 is FVKESK. The germline V and J ends were trimmed by 4 bases and 8 bases, with 20 bases remaining between them.

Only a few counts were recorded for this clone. In DNA, the CDR3 is TGTGCTAGTGGTCGGGGGGGCAGGGAATCCCTTGACGGCTACACCTTC. The encoded protein is CASGRGGRESLDGYTF. This chain connects TRBV12-5 to TRBJ1-2, with D possibly being TRBD1 (6 bases). From germline, CDR1 is LGHNT and CDR2 FRNRAP. The germline V and J ends were trimmed by 5 bases and 8 bases, with 24 bases remaining between them. This CDR3 comprises 16 residues.

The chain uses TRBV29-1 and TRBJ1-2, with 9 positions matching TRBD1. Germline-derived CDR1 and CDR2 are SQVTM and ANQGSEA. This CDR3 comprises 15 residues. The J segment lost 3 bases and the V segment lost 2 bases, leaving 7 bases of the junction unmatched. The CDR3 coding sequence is TGCAGCGTTGAACCGGGACAGGGCAACGACTATGGCTACACCTTC. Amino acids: CSVEPGQGNDYGYTF.

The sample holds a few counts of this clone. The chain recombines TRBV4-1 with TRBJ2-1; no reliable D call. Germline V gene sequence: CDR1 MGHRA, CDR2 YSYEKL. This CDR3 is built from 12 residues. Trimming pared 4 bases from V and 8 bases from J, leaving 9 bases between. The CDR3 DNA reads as TGCGCCAGCAGCCCGATTGGAGATGAGCAGTTCTTC. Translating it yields CASSPIGDEQFF.

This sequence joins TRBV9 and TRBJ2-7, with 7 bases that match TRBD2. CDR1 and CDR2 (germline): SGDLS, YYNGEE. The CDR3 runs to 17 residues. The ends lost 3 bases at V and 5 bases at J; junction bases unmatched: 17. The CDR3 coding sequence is TGTGCCAGCAGCGGCCTACCCGGACTAGACTTGATTCACGAGCAGTACTTC. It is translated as CASSGLPGLDLIHEQYF.

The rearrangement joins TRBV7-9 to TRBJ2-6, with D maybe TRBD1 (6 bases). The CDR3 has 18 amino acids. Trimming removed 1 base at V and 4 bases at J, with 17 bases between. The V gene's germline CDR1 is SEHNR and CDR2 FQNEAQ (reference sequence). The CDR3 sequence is CASSLGGRQVDGANVLTF. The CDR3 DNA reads TGTGCCAGCAGCTTAGGGGGGAGACAGGTTGACGGGGCCAACGTCCTGACTTTC.

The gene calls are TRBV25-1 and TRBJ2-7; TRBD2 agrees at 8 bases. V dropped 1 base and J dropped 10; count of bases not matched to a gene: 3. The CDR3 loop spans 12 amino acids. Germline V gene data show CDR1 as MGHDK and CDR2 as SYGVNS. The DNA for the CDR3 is TGTGCCAGCAGTGAATGGAGCGGGAGCCAGTACTTC. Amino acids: CASSEWSGSQYF.

The CDR3 loop is CASAYRAGNSPLHF. For the CDR3, the DNA is TGCGCCAGCGCATACAGGGCGGGCAATTCACCCCTCCACTTT. The chain carries TRBV4-3 and TRBJ1-6, with a weak D call TRBD1 (6 bases). V shed 8 bases and J shed 7 bases, with 15 bases lying between them. The CDR3 extends over 14 amino acids. Germline V gives CDR1 LGHNA, CDR2 YSLEER.

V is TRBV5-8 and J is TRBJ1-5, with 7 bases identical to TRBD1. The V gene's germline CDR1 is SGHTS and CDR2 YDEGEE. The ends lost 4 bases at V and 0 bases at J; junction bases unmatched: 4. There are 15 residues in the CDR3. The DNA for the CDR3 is TGTGCCAGCAGCATGGGACAGTATAGCAATCAGCCCCAGCATTTT. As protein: CASSMGQYSNQPQHF.

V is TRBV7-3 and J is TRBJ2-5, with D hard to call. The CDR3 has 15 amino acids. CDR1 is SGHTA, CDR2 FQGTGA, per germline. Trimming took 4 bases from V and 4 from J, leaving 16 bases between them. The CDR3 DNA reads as TGTGCCAGCAGCTCAATGGGCCTTATGGGAGAGACCCAGTACTTC. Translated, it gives CASSSMGLMGETQYF. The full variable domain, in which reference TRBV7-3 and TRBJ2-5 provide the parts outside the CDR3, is GAGVSQTPSNKVTEKGKYVELRCDPISGHTALYWYRQSLGQGPEFLIYFQGTGAADDSGLPNDRFFAVRPEGSVSTLKIQRTERGDSAVYLCASSSMGLMGETQYFGPGTRLLVL.

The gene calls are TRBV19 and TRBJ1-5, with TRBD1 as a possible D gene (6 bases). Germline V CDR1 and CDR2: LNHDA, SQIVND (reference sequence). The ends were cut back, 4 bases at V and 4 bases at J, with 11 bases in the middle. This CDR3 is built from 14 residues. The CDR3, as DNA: TGTGCCAGTAGTAAGGGGCAGGGGAATCAGCCCCAGCATTTT. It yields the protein CASSKGQGNQPQHF.

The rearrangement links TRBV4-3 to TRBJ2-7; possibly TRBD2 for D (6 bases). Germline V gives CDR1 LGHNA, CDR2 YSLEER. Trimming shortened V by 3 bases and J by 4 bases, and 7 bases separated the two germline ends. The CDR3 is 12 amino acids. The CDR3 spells CASSQEGYEQYF. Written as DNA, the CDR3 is TGCGCCAGCAGCCAGGAGGGTTACGAGCAGTACTTC.

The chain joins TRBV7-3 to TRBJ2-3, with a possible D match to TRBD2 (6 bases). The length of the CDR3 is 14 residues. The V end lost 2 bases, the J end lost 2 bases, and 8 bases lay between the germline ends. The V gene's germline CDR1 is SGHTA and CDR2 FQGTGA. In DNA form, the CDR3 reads TGTGCCAGCAGCTTAGGCGGGATCACAGATACGCAGTATTTT. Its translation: CASSLGGITDTQYF.

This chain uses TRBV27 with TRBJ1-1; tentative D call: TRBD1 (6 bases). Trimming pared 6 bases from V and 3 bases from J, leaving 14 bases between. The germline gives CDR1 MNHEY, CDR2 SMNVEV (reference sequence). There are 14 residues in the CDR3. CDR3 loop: CASSWGGGDTEAFF. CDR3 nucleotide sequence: TGTGCCAGCAGCTGGGGGGGCGGGGACACTGAAGCTTTCTTT.

CDR3 in amino acids: CASGLVVSSGANVLTF. CDR3 coding DNA: TGTGCTAGTGGTTTGGTCGTTTCCTCTGGGGCCAACGTCCTGACTTTC. The chain carries TRBV12-5 and TRBJ2-6; D not certain. The V gene's germline CDR1 is LGHNT and CDR2 FRNRAP. V lost 0 bases to trimming and J lost 0 bases, with 6 bases between them. This CDR3 has 16 amino acids.

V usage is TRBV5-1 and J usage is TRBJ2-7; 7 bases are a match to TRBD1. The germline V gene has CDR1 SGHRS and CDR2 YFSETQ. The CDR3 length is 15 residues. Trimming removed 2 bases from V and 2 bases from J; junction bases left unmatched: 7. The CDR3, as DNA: TGCGCCAGCAGCTTAGGGACAGAGATCCCCTACGAGCAGTACTTC. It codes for CASSLGTEIPYEQYF. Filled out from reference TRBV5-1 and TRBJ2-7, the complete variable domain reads KAGVTQTPRYLIKTRGQQVTLSCSPISGHRSVSWYQQTPGQGLQFLFEYFSETQRNKGNFPGRFSGRQFSNSRSEMNVSTLELGDSALYLCASSLGTEIPYEQYFGPGTRLTVT.

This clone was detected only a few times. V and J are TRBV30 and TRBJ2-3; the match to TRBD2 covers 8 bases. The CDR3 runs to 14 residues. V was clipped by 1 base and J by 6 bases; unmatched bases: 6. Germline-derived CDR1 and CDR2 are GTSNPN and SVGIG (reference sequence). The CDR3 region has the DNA TGTGCCTGGAGTGGTGGACTAGCTCAGGATACGCAGTATTTT. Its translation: CAWSGGLAQDTQYF.

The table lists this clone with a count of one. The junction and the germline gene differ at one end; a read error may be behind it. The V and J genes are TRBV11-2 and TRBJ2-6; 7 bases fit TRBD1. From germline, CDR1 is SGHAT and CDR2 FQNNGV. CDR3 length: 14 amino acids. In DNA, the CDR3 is TGTGCCAGCAGCTTAGGTACAGGGGACAACGTCCTGACTTTC. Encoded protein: CASSLGTGDNVLTF.

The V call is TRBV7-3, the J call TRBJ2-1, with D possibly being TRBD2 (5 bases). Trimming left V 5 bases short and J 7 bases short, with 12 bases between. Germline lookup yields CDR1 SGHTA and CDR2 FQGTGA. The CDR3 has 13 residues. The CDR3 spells CASSLGGRNEQFF. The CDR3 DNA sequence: TGTGCCAGCAGCCTAGGAGGAAGGAATGAGCAGTTCTTC.

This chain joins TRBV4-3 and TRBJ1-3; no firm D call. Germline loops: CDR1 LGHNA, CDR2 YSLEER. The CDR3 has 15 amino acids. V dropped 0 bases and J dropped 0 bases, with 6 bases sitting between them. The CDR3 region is CASSQEQTSGNTIYF. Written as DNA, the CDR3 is TGCGCCAGCAGCCAAGAACAAACCTCTGGAAACACCATATATTTT.

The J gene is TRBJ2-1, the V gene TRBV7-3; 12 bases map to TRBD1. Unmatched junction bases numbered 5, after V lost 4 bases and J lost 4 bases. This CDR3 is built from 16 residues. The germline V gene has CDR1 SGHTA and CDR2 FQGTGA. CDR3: CASSSGGQGAYNEQFF. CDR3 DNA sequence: TGTGCCAGCAGCTCCGGGGGACAGGGGGCTTACAATGAGCAGTTCTTC.

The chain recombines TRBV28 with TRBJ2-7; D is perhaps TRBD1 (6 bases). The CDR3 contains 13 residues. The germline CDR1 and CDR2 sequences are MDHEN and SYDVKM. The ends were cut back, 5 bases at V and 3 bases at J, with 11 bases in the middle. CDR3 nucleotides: TGTGCCAGCAGTCCCCGGGACATCTACGAGCAGTACTTC. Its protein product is CASSPRDIYEQYF.

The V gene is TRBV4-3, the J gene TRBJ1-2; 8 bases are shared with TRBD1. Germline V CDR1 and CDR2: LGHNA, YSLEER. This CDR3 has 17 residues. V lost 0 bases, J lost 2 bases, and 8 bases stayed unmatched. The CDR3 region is CASSQDTDRETNYGYTF. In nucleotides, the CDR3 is TGCGCCAGCAGCCAAGATACGGACAGGGAGACGAACTATGGCTACACCTTC.

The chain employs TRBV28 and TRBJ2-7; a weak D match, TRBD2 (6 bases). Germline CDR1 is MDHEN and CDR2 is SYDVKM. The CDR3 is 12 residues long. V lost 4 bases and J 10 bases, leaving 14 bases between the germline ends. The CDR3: CASSSKVGSQYF. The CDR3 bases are TGTGCCAGCAGTTCTAAGGTCGGGAGTCAGTACTTC. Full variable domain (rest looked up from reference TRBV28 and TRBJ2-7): DVKVTQSSRYLVKRTGEKVFLECVQDMDHENMFWYRQDPGLGLRLIYFSYDVKMKEKGDIPEGYSVSREKKERFSLILESASTNQTSMYLCASSSKVGSQYFGPGTRLTVT.

CDR3: CASREDRGRLNGYTF. As DNA, the CDR3 is TGTGCCAGCAGGGAGGACAGGGGGCGGCTAAATGGCTACACCTTC. This chain links TRBV5-5 with TRBJ1-2, with 11 bases fitting TRBD1. The CDR3 length is 15 residues. The junction had 9 bases not matched to a gene; V was cut back by 5 bases and J by 6 bases. The germline CDR1 and CDR2 sequences are SGHKS and YYEKEE (reference sequence).

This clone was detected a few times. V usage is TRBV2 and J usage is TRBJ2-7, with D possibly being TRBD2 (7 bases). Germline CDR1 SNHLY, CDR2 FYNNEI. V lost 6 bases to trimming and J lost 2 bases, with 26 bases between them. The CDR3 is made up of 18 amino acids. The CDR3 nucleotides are TGTGCCAGCAGGGAGGGGGGGGGCCGGGCCTCCAGGACCTACGAGCAGTACTTC. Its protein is CASREGGGRASRTYEQYF. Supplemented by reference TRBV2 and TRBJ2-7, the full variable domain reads EPEVTQTPSHQVTQMGQEVILRCVPISNHLYFYWYRQILGQKVEFLVSFYNNEISEKSEIFDDQFSVERPDGSNFTLKIRSTKLEDSAMYFCASREGGGRASRTYEQYFGPGTRLTVT.

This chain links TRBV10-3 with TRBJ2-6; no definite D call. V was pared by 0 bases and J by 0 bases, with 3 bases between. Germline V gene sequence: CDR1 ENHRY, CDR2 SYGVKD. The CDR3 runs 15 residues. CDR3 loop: CAISESSSGANVLTF. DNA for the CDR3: TGTGCCATCAGTGAGTCGAGCTCTGGGGCCAACGTCCTGACTTTC.